This is a list of T cell receptor beta chains from one sample in a study of blood T cell repertoires in COVID-19. Clones were sequenced by immunoSEQ multiplex PCR, and TCRdb holds only the in-frame ones, with some missing. The sample has some 180,000 clones; approximately 80% are singletons. The sequencing sample was made of peripheral blood. Receptors were obtained from a human donor in a cohort sampled during active COVID-19. CDR3s include the opening cysteine and the closing phenylalanine or tryptophan. The D gene is left open where the match is weak. A row's size may be missing; if present it is once, few, many or a size class.

V gene	clone size	D gene	J gene	CDR3 DNA	CDR3 protein
TRBV7-9	NA	TRBD2	TRBJ2-1	TGTGCCAGCAGCCCCCGGACAGGACTAGCGGTTACCAACAATGAGCAGTTCTTC	CASSPRTGLAVTNNEQFF
TRBV28	NA	NA	TRBJ2-2	TGTGCCAGCAGTTTAGGAGCCGGGGAGCTGTTTTTT	CASSLGAGELFF
TRBV2	NA	NA	TRBJ2-1	TGTGCCAGCCTGAGGAGGTACTACAATGAGCAGTTCTTC	CASLRRYYNEQFF
TRBV7-2	NA	NA	TRBJ1-5	TGTGCCAGCAGCTTTATGGCGGATCAGCCCCAGCATTTT	CASSFMADQPQHF
TRBV6-5	NA	NA	TRBJ2-3	TGTGCCAGCAGCTCCGGAGGTGGGGATACGCAGTATTTT	CASSSGGGDTQYF
TRBV19	NA	NA	TRBJ1-5	TGTGCCAGTAGTAACGACGCCAGAAGGGGAACTCAGCCCCAGCATTTT	CASSNDARRGTQPQHF
TRBV29-1	few	TRBD2	TRBJ2-7	TGCAGCGTGGACGGGACTAGCGGGAGTCGGTACGAGCAGTACTTC	CSVDGTSGSRYEQYF
TRBV5-1	NA	TRBD2	TRBJ2-7	TGCGCCAGCAGCATTAGCGGGAGTAACTACGAGCAGTACTTC	CASSISGSNYEQYF
TRBV28	NA	TRBD1	TRBJ1-2	TGTGCCAGCAGTTCGTCCCATCCGGGACAGGGAGGCGGCTACACCTTC	CASSSSHPGQGGGYTF
TRBV20-1	NA	TRBD2	TRBJ2-7	TGCAGTGCTGGTGCCCTACTAGCGAGAAGCTCCTACGAGCAGTACTTC	CSAGALLARSSYEQYF
TRBV7-8	NA	NA	TRBJ2-7	TGTGCCAGCAGCCCGCTGGTCGCAGCGGGCCTGGCCTACGAGCAGTACTTC	CASSPLVAAGLAYEQYF
TRBV5-1	once	TRBD2	TRBJ2-5	TGCGCCAGCAGCTTCATACCCGGGACTAAAGAGACCCAGTACTTC	CASSFIPGTKETQYF
TRBV19	NA	TRBD1	TRBJ1-5	TGTGCCAGTAGTATTAGAGTTCGTCCGGACAGGAGGGGTCAGCCCCAGCATTTT	CASSIRVRPDRRGQPQHF
TRBV6-4	few	TRBD2	TRBJ2-3	TGTGCCAGCAGTGGGTCGGGACTAGCGGGAGCAGATACGCAGTATTTT	CASSGSGLAGADTQYF
TRBV7-2	NA	NA	TRBJ2-1	TGTGCCAGCAGCTCCTACGGAGGTTACAATGAGCAGTTCTTC	CASSSYGGYNEQFF
TRBV27	NA	NA	TRBJ2-3	TGTGCCAGCAGTTTGGGACTCAGCACAGATACGCAGTATTTT	CASSLGLSTDTQYF
TRBV28	NA	NA	TRBJ1-3	TGTGCCAGCAGTTTGATGGACAGCTCTGGAAACACCATATATTTT	CASSLMDSSGNTIYF
TRBV11-2	few	TRBD2	TRBJ2-3	TGTGCCAGCAGCTTAGTTTTCAGCGGGACCACAGATACGCAGTATTTT	CASSLVFSGTTDTQYF
TRBV5-4	NA	NA	TRBJ1-4	TGTGCCAGCAGCTTGGCCAGGGATGAAAAACTGTTTTTT	CASSLARDEKLFF
TRBV14	NA	TRBD2	TRBJ2-3	TGTGCCAGCAGCATAGGCGGGAGATGGACAGATACGCAGTATTTT	CASSIGGRWTDTQYF
TRBV5-4	NA	TRBD2	TRBJ2-3	TGTGCCAGCAGCACTGGACTAGCGGGAACAGATACGCAGTATTTT	CASSTGLAGTDTQYF
TRBV25-1	NA	TRBD1	TRBJ1-2	TGTGCCAGCAGCAGACAGGGGGCTCTCTTTAACTATGGCTACACCTTC	CASSRQGALFNYGYTF
TRBV27	NA	NA	TRBJ1-3	TGTGCCAGCAGTTCCGGGACTGGCTCTGGAAACACCATATATTTT	CASSSGTGSGNTIYF
TRBV7-2	NA	TRBD2	TRBJ2-7	TGTGCCAGCAGCTTACTAGCGGGGTGGGGCTACGAGCAGTACTTC	CASSLLAGWGYEQYF
TRBV4-1	NA	TRBD1	TRBJ1-5	TGCGCCAGCAGCCCTGGACAGGGAGAACAGCCCCAGCATTTT	CASSPGQGEQPQHF
TRBV5-1	NA	TRBD1	TRBJ2-2	TGCGCCAGCAGCCCGGGACAGGGGTCCACCGGGGAGCTGTTTTTT	CASSPGQGSTGELFF
TRBV2	once	TRBD1	TRBJ1-2	TGTGCCACTATAGAACGACCTGGGACAGGACGGGGTGGCTACACCTTC	CATIERPGTGRGGYTF
TRBV7-2	NA	NA	TRBJ1-5	TGTGCCAGCAGCTGGGACACTAGCAATCAGCCCCAGCATTTT	CASSWDTSNQPQHF
TRBV5-6	NA	NA	TRBJ2-7	TGTGCCAGCGGCGGGCGGATCCCCTACGAGCAGTACTTC	CASGGRIPYEQYF
TRBV15	once	NA	TRBJ2-5	TGTGCCACCAGCAGAGGAAGGATGGAGGGTCTGTCGGCCCAGTACTTC	CATSRGRMEGLSAQYF
TRBV28	NA	NA	TRBJ2-2	TGTGCCAGCAGGAGAGAGAACACCGGGGAGCTGTTTTTT	CASRRENTGELFF
TRBV4-1	NA	TRBD1	TRBJ1-1	TGCGCCAGCAGCCAAGATGTAAATCAGGGGGCTGGATCTGAAGCTTTCTTT	CASSQDVNQGAGSEAFF
TRBV9	NA	TRBD1	TRBJ2-2	TGTGCCAGCAGCGTAGGGACAGGGGGCGGAATGGAGAACACCGGGGAGCTGTTTTTT	CASSVGTGGGMENTGELFF
TRBV6-1	NA	NA	TRBJ1-5	TGTGCCAGCAGTGAATTTGGGAGACAGGGCAATCAGCCCCAGCATTTT	CASSEFGRQGNQPQHF
TRBV19	NA	TRBD1	TRBJ2-1	TGTGCCAGTAGTATACCGGGACAGGGGGATACTGAGCAGTTCTTC	CASSIPGQGDTEQFF
TRBV2	NA	NA	TRBJ2-5	TGTGCCAGCTCCAGAAGGCAGGTCGAAGAGACCCAGTACTTC	CASSRRQVEETQYF
TRBV2	NA	TRBD1	TRBJ2-7	TGTGCCAGCAGGGACACTTCGACAGGGAACTACGAGCAGTACTTC	CASRDTSTGNYEQYF
TRBV28	NA	NA	TRBJ1-4	TGTGCCAGCAGTTCGGGGGGCGCGCGGAGTGAAAAACTGTTTTTT	CASSSGGARSEKLFF
TRBV30	once	NA	TRBJ2-4	TGTGCCTGGAGTGGGGTTGTTGGAGACATTCAGTACTTC	CAWSGVVGDIQYF
TRBV6-6	NA	TRBD1	TRBJ2-7	TGTGCCAGCAGCAAACAGGGGATTGCCTACTACGAGCAGTACTTC	CASSKQGIAYYEQYF
TRBV27	many	NA	TRBJ2-5	TGTGCCAGCAGTTTAGGCGGTAGCGTCCAAGAGACCCAGTACTTC	CASSLGGSVQETQYF
TRBV10-1	once	TRBD2	TRBJ2-1	TGCGCCAGCAGTGATGGACTAGCGGGAGATGAGCAGTTCTTC	CASSDGLAGDEQFF
TRBV18	NA	NA	TRBJ1-3	TGTGCCAGCTCATCCGGGGGGTTTGGAAACACCATATATTTT	CASSSGGFGNTIYF
TRBV5-1	NA	NA	TRBJ2-2	TGCGCCAGCAGCTTGGCCTGGAACACCGGGGAGCTGTTTTTT	CASSLAWNTGELFF
TRBV5-1	NA	NA	TRBJ2-3	TGCGCCAGCAGCTTTGAGGGGGGCACAGATACGCAGTATTTT	CASSFEGGTDTQYF
TRBV10-2	NA	NA	TRBJ1-1	TGCGCCAGCACTAGGACAGCCTTGAACACTGAAGCTTTCTTT	CASTRTALNTEAFF
TRBV12-3/TRBV12-4	NA	NA	TRBJ2-7	TGTGCCAGCAGTGTCTCCAGCTCCTACGAGCAGTACTTC	CASSVSSSYEQYF